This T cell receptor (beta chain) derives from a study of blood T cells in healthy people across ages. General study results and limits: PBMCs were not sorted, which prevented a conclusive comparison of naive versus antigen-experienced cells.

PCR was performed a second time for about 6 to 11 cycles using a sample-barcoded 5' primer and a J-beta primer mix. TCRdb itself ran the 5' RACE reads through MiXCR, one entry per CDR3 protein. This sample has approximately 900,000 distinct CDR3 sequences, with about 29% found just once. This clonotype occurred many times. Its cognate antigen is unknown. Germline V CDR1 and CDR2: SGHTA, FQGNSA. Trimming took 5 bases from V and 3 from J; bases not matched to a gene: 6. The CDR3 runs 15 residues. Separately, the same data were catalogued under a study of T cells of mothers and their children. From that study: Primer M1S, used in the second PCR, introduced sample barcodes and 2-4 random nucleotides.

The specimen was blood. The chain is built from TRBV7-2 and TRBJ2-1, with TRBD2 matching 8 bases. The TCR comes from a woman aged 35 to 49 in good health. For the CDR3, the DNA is TGTGCCAGCAGCGGGATAGCGGGGTACTACAATGAGCAGTTCTTC. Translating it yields CASSGIAGYYNEQFF.